The rows below give T cell receptor beta chains drawn from one sample of a study of T cells in Graves' hyperthyroidism and ophthalmopathy. MiXCR was run by TCRdb on the multiplex PCR reads, yielding one entry per CDR3 protein. The sample carries nearly 600,000 distinct CDR3 sequences, 14% recorded once. Sequencing was done on a sample of blood. The source of these receptors is a woman in her 30s with Graves' hyperthyroidism that later progressed to Graves' ophthalmopathy. CDR3s include the opening cysteine and the closing phenylalanine or tryptophan. The order of the fields is clone size, D gene, V gene, J gene, CDR3 DNA, CDR3 protein. The D gene is left open where the match is weak. The size entry is marked missing in some rows and otherwise reads once, few, many or a size class.

many	TRBD2	TRBV11-3	TRBJ2-1	TGTGCCAGCAGCTTTGGGGCTAGCGGAGCTATGAGGGATGAGCAGTTCTTC	CASSFGASGAMRDEQFF
many	.	TRBV12-5	TRBJ2-3	TGTGCTAGTGGCCCCCCCGAACGTAGCACAGATACGCAGTATTTT	CASGPPERSTDTQYF
many	.	TRBV11-3	TRBJ2-5	TGTGCCAGCAGCTTAACCTGGGAACAAGAGACCCAGTACTTC	CASSLTWEQETQYF
.	.	TRBV7-9	TRBJ2-6	TGTGCCAGCAGCAAGCCCTCCACTGGGGCCAACGTCCTGACTTTC	CASSKPSTGANVLTF
many	.	TRBV20-1	TRBJ2-5	TGCAGTGCGAACCCCCGGGGGCAGGAAGAGACCCAGTACTTC	CSANPRGQEETQYF
many	.	TRBV5-1	TRBJ2-3	TGCGCCAGCAGCTTGGAACTGGGTAGCACAGATACGCAGTATTTT	CASSLELGSTDTQYF
many	TRBD2	TRBV18	TRBJ2-7	TGTGCCAGCTCACCACCCCCAAGAGGTCTAGCGGGACTAAGGTTCGAGCAGTACTTC	CASSPPPRGLAGLRFEQYF
once	.	TRBV7-3	TRBJ2-6	TGTGCCAGCAGCTTCATGGGTTGGGGGGCGTCTGGGGCCAACGTCCTGACTTTC	CASSFMGWGASGANVLTF
few	.	TRBV14	TRBJ2-1	TGTGCCAGCAGCCCTATCAGGGGGCCTAGCGGGCTCTTC	CASSPIRGPSGLF
few	.	TRBV7-9	TRBJ2-1	TGTGCCAGCAGCTCCATGCAGGAGGAGCAGTTCTTC	CASSSMQEEQFF
.	TRBD2	TRBV20-1	TRBJ2-3	TGCAGTGCTAGCGGGAGGGGGACAGATACGCAGTATTTT	CSASGRGTDTQYF
many	.	TRBV7-9	TRBJ2-5	TGTGCCAGCAGCGATACGACCGGGGAAGAGGCCCAGTACTTC	CASSDTTGEEAQYF
.	.	TRBV20-1	TRBJ1-3	TGCAGTGCTAGAGACAGGTGGGATGGAAACACCATATATTTT	CSARDRWDGNTIYF
.	.	TRBV6-1	TRBJ2-3	TGTGCCAGCAGGCTAGGGGGCACAGATACGCAGTATTTT	CASRLGGTDTQYF
many	TRBD1	TRBV6-1	TRBJ1-2	TGTGCCAGCAGATCATTGGAGACAGGGAGACATGGCTACACCTTC	CASRSLETGRHGYTF
few	TRBD1	TRBV6-1	TRBJ1-2	TGTGCCAGCAGTTCCGCCGGGACAGGGGTCTATGGCTACACCTTC	CASSSAGTGVYGYTF
few	TRBD1	TRBV6-2/TRBV6-3	TRBJ2-2	TGTGCCAGCACCGACAGGGGAAAGGGTCACGGGGAGCTGTTTTTT	CASTDRGKGHGELFF
many	.	TRBV11-3	TRBJ2-3	TGTGCCAGCAGCTCCCTTACTCCGGGAGTAGGAAATACGCAGTATTTT	CASSSLTPGVGNTQYF
.	.	TRBV7-2	TRBJ1-4	TGTGCCAGCAGATCGGACAGCATTAATGAAAAACTGTTTTTT	CASRSDSINEKLFF
few	.	TRBV30	TRBJ2-7	TGTGCCTGGAGTCAGGGCGGAGAGAGGGAGCAGTACTTC	CAWSQGGEREQYF
.	TRBD1	TRBV9	TRBJ1-1	TGTGCCAGCAGCGTACCTACCGGGACAGAGAACACTGAAGCTTTCTTT	CASSVPTGTENTEAFF